This T cell receptor (beta chain) originates from a study of response to subunit inactivated influenza vaccine. MiXCR, applied by TCRdb to the RT-PCR reads, yields one record per CDR3 protein. The table lists about 480,000 distinct CDR3 sequences, about 10% of them singletons. The germline V and J ends were trimmed by 7 bases and 4 bases, with 14 bases remaining between them. CDR1 is SEHNR, CDR2 FQNEAQ, per germline (reference sequence). This CDR3 spans 14 amino acids. The sequencing used PBMCs from blood, collected roughly 45 days after vaccination. This clonotype was sampled from a man aged 50-60 years who received an inactivated influenza vaccine. The chain is built from TRBV7-9 and TRBJ2-1; D possibly corresponds to TRBD2 (6 bases). This CDR3 reads CASTPTRRYNEQFF. CDR3 in DNA: TGTGCCAGCACCCCGACTAGGAGGTACAATGAGCAGTTCTTC.